The next 5 T cell receptor beta chains were all read from a single sample in a study of cytomegalovirus exposure and HLA in healthy donors (dated by TCRdb to 2016 to 2017). Receptor libraries were prepared by the immunoSEQ multiplex PCR assay. In TCRdb, the immuneACCESS table is reduced to in-frame sequences with V and J assigned. These tables do not hold every clone; where another copy was compared, an unresolved V gene accounts for under half, and the others remain unexplained. The sample has 300,000 to 450,000 clones on record, 86% of them singletons. Over 0.75% of the sample is in the top ten clones. Sample: PBMCs. All receptors come from a woman between 18 and 30 years old in good health and CMV-seronegative.

This clone was found once. The chain combines TRBV5-6 with TRBJ1-1, with D unresolved. This CDR3 is 13 amino acids long. In germline, CDR1 is SGHDT, CDR2 YYEEEE. Trimming removed 4 bases at V and 8 bases at J, with 15 bases between. This CDR3 reads CASSMVQSPEAFF. The CDR3 nucleotides are TGTGCCAGCAGCATGGTACAGTCCCCAGAAGCTTTCTTT.

This chain joins TRBV28 and TRBJ2-1; the D gene is possibly TRBD2 (5 bases). Germline V gene lookup returns CDR1 MDHEN and CDR2 SYDVKM. Trimming took 6 bases from V and 12 from J, leaving 18 bases between them. CDR3 length equals 13 residues. The CDR3 region has the DNA TGTGCCAGCAGCCACCCAGTGACTGAGGGGCAGTTCTTC. Amino acid sequence: CASSHPVTEGQFF.

This CDR3 reads CASSQGPASINIQYF. Here the CDR3 DNA reads TGTGCCAGCAGCCAGGGCCCCGCTTCCATAAACATTCAGTACTTC. The chain links TRBV14 to TRBJ2-4; no clear D. Germline assignment: CDR1 SGHDN and CDR2 FVKESK. The CDR3 has 15 residues. V was pared by 3 bases and J by 6 bases, with 15 bases between.

In this sample, this clone turned up a few times. This chain joins TRBV2 and TRBJ1-2; TRBD1 matches 7 bases. The CDR3 totals 15 residues. Germline V gene data show CDR1 as SNHLY and CDR2 as FYNNEI. V was clipped by 9 bases and J by 2 bases; unmatched bases: 12. Here the CDR3 DNA reads TGTGCCAGGGGAATCAGACAGGGCCCAAACTATGGCTACACCTTC. It is translated as CARGIRQGPNYGYTF.

The rearrangement links TRBV2 to TRBJ2-7, with TRBD1 matching over 9 bases. Germline V gene sequence: CDR1 SNHLY, CDR2 FYNNEI. V was pared by 6 bases and J by 3 bases, with 9 bases of the junction left unmatched. The CDR3 is made up of 15 amino acids. CDR3 protein: CASRQYRGQRYEQYF. The CDR3 DNA reads as TGTGCCAGCAGGCAGTACAGGGGGCAACGCTACGAGCAGTACTTC.